Listed below are T cell receptor beta chains from one sample, sequenced in a study of blood T cell repertoires in COVID-19. Clones were read by immunoSEQ multiplex PCR, and TCRdb kept only the in-frame ones, dropping some. This sample has about 190,000 clones, with around 83% found just once. The sequencing input was peripheral blood. All receptors derive from a woman aged 40 to 50 with acute or convalescent COVID-19. The CDR3 runs from the conserved cysteine through the conserved F or W. A D gene is named only where the DNA matches it firmly.

CDR3 protein	D gene	V gene	J gene
CASSRRGAPRGGYTF	NA	TRBV11-2	TRBJ1-2
CASSLEGVREQYF	NA	TRBV7-9	TRBJ2-7
CATSRPARGGSYEQYF	NA	TRBV15	TRBJ2-7
CASSSSGLAGEGEQYF	TRBD2	TRBV5-1	TRBJ2-7
CASSLRTGDTTEAFF	TRBD1	TRBV5-1	TRBJ1-1
CASSPTGGKVEQYF	TRBD1	TRBV9	TRBJ2-7
CATSDAGDRGNQPQHF	TRBD1	TRBV24-1	TRBJ1-5
CASSSPSSNTEAFF	NA	TRBV7-6	TRBJ1-1
CASSLAKGATNEKLFF	NA	TRBV5-1	TRBJ1-4
CASTFGQGGQPQHF	NA	TRBV6-5	TRBJ1-5
CASSQAMRVQNIQYF	NA	TRBV23-1	TRBJ2-4
CAWGGQIQETQYF	NA	TRBV30	TRBJ2-5
CASSFVAGGRNEQFF	TRBD2	TRBV6-6	TRBJ2-1
CASSLSVRDSDTQYF	NA	TRBV7-9	TRBJ2-3
CASSVGTGTEAFF	NA	TRBV9	TRBJ1-1
CATSPGRVDEQFF	TRBD2	TRBV24-1	TRBJ2-1
CASLDRPTLMNTEAFF	NA	TRBV27	TRBJ1-1
CARTTGNQPQHF	NA	TRBV2	TRBJ1-5
CASSPQSNSPLHF	NA	TRBV18	TRBJ1-6
CSVAHRVSMEMRQFF	NA	TRBV29-1	TRBJ2-1
CAISTSGGALGNEQFF	TRBD2	TRBV10-3	TRBJ2-1
CASRNGGKLFF	NA	TRBV11-2	TRBJ1-4
CASSLRFSGDLKTQYF	NA	TRBV11-2	TRBJ2-5
CASSQFSGGAGTGELFF	TRBD2	TRBV3-1/TRBV3-2	TRBJ2-2
CASSLGTQNEKLFF	NA	TRBV6-2/TRBV6-3	TRBJ1-4
CASSLAPSSSSYEQYF	NA	TRBV7-2	TRBJ2-7
CASSKQGAEAFF	TRBD1	TRBV28	TRBJ1-1
CASRPGTGVPDTQYF	TRBD1	TRBV10-2	TRBJ2-3
CASSWGGRTEAFF	NA	TRBV7-9	TRBJ1-1
CASSLDSNLPQHF	NA	TRBV7-2	TRBJ1-5
CASSYLQGYTEAFF	NA	TRBV6-6	TRBJ1-1